The 16 T cell receptor beta chains listed next were all sequenced from one sample in a study of spatial heterogeneity in lung cancer. Time point noted: sample taken at primary tumor resection. Each CDR3 protein gets one entry after TCRdb re-called the 5' RACE reads with MiXCR. Of around 89,000 distinct CDR3 sequences in the sample, more than 10% were seen once. The sequences come from PBMCs, collected at surgery. These TCRs come from a male donor with early-stage non-small cell lung cancer.

This clonotype has ten or more counts. The chain recombines TRBV20-1 with TRBJ1-2; 8 nucleotides line up with TRBD1. J gave up 4 bases and V 4 bases, and 2 bases lay outside the gene matches. Germline CDR1 DFQATT, CDR2 SNEGSKA (reference sequence). This CDR3 has 12 amino acids. The CDR3 sequence is CSANRGTYGYTF. The CDR3 bases are TGCAGTGCTAACAGGGGGACCTATGGCTACACCTTC.

This chain links TRBV6-4 with TRBJ1-1; perhaps TRBD1 as D (6 bases). Germline assignment: CDR1 MRHNA and CDR2 SNTAGT. With 5 bases removed from V and 6 bases from J, the gap between germline ends came to 13 bases. The CDR3 extends over 13 amino acids. The CDR3 bases are TGTGCCAGCAGTTTATCCAGGGGTTCTGAAGCTTTCTTT. Protein product: CASSLSRGSEAFF.

This clonotype was seen only a few times. This chain links TRBV20-1 with TRBJ1-1; TRBD1 matches 7 bases. From germline, CDR1 is DFQATT and CDR2 SNEGSKA (reference sequence). The CDR3 has 16 residues. Trimming took 3 bases from V and 5 from J; bases not matched to a gene: 15. The CDR3 DNA sequence: TGCAGTGCTAGGAGACCCGACAGGGTTGGTTGGACTGAAGCTTTCTTT. It codes for CSARRPDRVGWTEAFF.

The table lists this clonotype with a few counts. J is TRBJ2-3 and V is TRBV7-2; D possibly corresponds to TRBD2 (7 bases). V shed 4 bases and J shed 4 bases, with 12 bases lying between them. The CDR3 is 14 residues long. The germline V gene has CDR1 SGHTA and CDR2 FQGNSA. DNA for the CDR3: TGTGCCAGCAGCTCCGTGGGGGGGCCAGATACGCAGTATTTT. Residues: CASSSVGGPDTQYF.

This clonotype occurred a few times. The gene calls are TRBV7-2 and TRBJ2-6; D ambiguous. The V end was cut by 4 bases, the J end by 4 bases, with 8 bases between. The CDR3 spans 14 residues. In germline, CDR1 is SGHTA, CDR2 FQGNSA. The CDR3 DNA reads TGTGCCAGCAGCTCCGCTCCCGGGGCCAACGTCCTGACTTTC. Amino acids: CASSSAPGANVLTF.

There are a few counts of this clonotype. The V and J genes are TRBV27 and TRBJ1-5, with D perhaps TRBD1 (5 bases). V was pared by 6 bases and J by 3 bases, with 21 bases between. The germline V gene has CDR1 MNHEY and CDR2 SMNVEV (reference sequence). The CDR3 runs to 17 residues. The DNA of the CDR3 is TGTGCCAGCAGAAAATCCACGGGGGAGGGGAACAATCAGCCCCAGCATTTT. Its protein product is CASRKSTGEGNNQPQHF.

V usage is TRBV9 and J usage is TRBJ2-2, with TRBD1 as a possible D gene (5 bases). The CDR3 loop spans 14 amino acids. Trimming removed 2 bases from V and 6 bases from J, with 11 bases in between. Germline V gene lookup returns CDR1 SGDLS and CDR2 YYNGEE. In DNA, the CDR3 is TGTGCCAGCAGCGTTGGACACAGGCCCGGGGAGCTGTTTTTT. Translation: CASSVGHRPGELFF.

Only a few counts were recorded for this clonotype. V is TRBV7-2 and J is TRBJ2-3; 8 positions match TRBD1. The CDR3 is made up of 18 amino acids. The trim removed 7 bases at V and 5 bases at J, leaving 20 bases unmatched. Germline assignment: CDR1 SGHTA and CDR2 FQGNSA. The CDR3 spells CASTKTAPRQGSGDTQYF. The CDR3, as DNA: TGTGCCAGCACCAAAACCGCCCCGAGACAGGGGTCTGGAGATACGCAGTATTTT.

V and J are TRBV20-1 and TRBJ2-7, with D perhaps TRBD1 (6 bases). The CDR3 is 14 residues long. V was cut by 0 bases and J by 3 bases, with 12 bases left in between. Germline CDR1 reads DFQATT; CDR2 reads SNEGSKA (reference sequence). The CDR3 coding sequence is TGCAGTGCTAGAGATCTAGACAGGAACTACGAGCAGTACTTC. This translates into CSARDLDRNYEQYF.

J is TRBJ2-7 and V is TRBV25-1, with D maybe TRBD1 (6 bases). V lost 5 bases and J 2 bases, leaving 19 bases between the germline ends. Germline CDR1 reads MGHDK; CDR2 reads SYGVNS. The CDR3 length is 16 residues. CDR3 amino acids: CASSFHSGTRAYEQYF. The CDR3 DNA is TGTGCCAGCAGTTTCCACTCCGGGACACGCGCCTACGAGCAGTACTTC.

The V and J genes are TRBV5-1 and TRBJ2-1, with TRBD1 identical over 7 bases. V gave up 1 base and J gave up 13 bases; unmatched junction bases: 2. Germline V gene lookup returns CDR1 SGHRS and CDR2 YFSETQ. The CDR3 extends over 11 amino acids. The CDR3 loop is CASSLSGGQFF. In DNA form, the CDR3 reads TGCGCCAGCAGCTTGTCAGGGGGTCAGTTCTTC.

V gene TRBV6-5 combines with J gene TRBJ2-1; 9 bases are a match to TRBD2. V dropped 0 bases and J dropped 16; count of bases not matched to a gene: 10. The CDR3 is made up of 14 amino acids. Per germline, CDR1 MNHEY and CDR2 SVGAGI. The CDR3 spells CASSYSSGGGGDFF. For the CDR3, the DNA is TGTGCCAGCAGTTACTCTAGCGGGGGTGGCGGGGACTTCTTC.

This clonotype was recorded at least ten times. The chain employs TRBV4-3 and TRBJ1-4; 11 positions match TRBD1. There are 17 residues in the CDR3. The ends lost 0 bases at V and 7 bases at J; junction bases unmatched: 7. Germline V gene lookup returns CDR1 LGHNA and CDR2 YSLEER. This CDR3 reads CASSQEGTGGTAEKLFF. The CDR3 DNA sequence: TGCGCCAGCAGCCAAGAGGGGACAGGGGGTACTGCTGAAAAACTGTTTTTT.

This clonotype was counted ten times or more. The V and J genes are TRBV7-2 and TRBJ1-2; 7 positions match TRBD1. The CDR3 runs to 14 residues. J gave up 4 bases and V 1 base, and 3 bases lay outside the gene matches. Germline CDR1 reads SGHTA; CDR2 reads FQGNSA. The CDR3 spells CASSLDRGPYGYTF. For the CDR3, the DNA is TGTGCCAGCAGCTTAGACAGGGGCCCCTATGGCTACACCTTC.

The chain is built from TRBV20-1 and TRBJ2-3, with a weak D call TRBD1 (6 bases). This CDR3 has 14 residues. Germline V CDR1 and CDR2: DFQATT, SNEGSKA (reference sequence). V gave up 2 bases and J gave up 1 base, with 10 bases separating them. CDR3: CSARRTVGTDTQYF. CDR3 bases: TGCAGTGCTAGAAGGACAGTAGGCACAGATACGCAGTATTTT.

This clonotype was observed a handful of times. The chain links TRBV4-3 to TRBJ2-7; 9 nucleotides agree with TRBD1. Per germline, CDR1 LGHNA and CDR2 YSLEER. Losses at the gene ends were 4 bases for V and 3 bases for J; bases not matched to a gene: 7. This CDR3 region has 15 residues. The CDR3 reads CASSPGTGSLYEQYF. CDR3 nucleotides: TGCGCCAGCAGCCCCGGGACAGGGAGTCTCTACGAGCAGTACTTC.